These 18 T cell receptor beta chains originate from one sample sequenced in a study of Ad26.COV2.S vaccination and SARS-CoV-2 variants. Profiled with immunoSEQ multiplex PCR; TCRdb holds only in-frame clones, not every one. The data show hundreds of thousands of clones, approximately 88% seen once. As for treatment: roughly 20 received Ad26.COV2.S at low or high dose, single or two shots; 5 received placebo; per-sample allocation not given. Vaccine and placebo recipients were sampled on day 63 after the first injection. The sample here was peripheral blood, taken in a trial of Ad26.COV2.S vaccine versus placebo. Receptor source: a person between 18 and 65 years old who received the Ad26.COV2.S COVID-19 vaccine or a placebo.

The chain carries TRBV4-3 and TRBJ1-4; weak D call: TRBD1 (5 bases). The germline gives CDR1 LGHNA, CDR2 YSLEER. This CDR3 contains 16 residues. The V end was cut by 0 bases, the J end by 3 bases, with 11 bases between. DNA of the CDR3: TGCGCCAGCAGCCAAGACAGGGCGGTAGCTAATGAAAAACTGTTTTTT. Translating it yields CASSQDRAVANEKLFF.

The rearrangement uses TRBV7-8 and TRBJ1-1; maybe TRBD1 (5 bases). The CDR3 is 15 amino acids. Trimming left V 1 base short and J 6 bases short, with 15 bases between. CDR1 is SGHVS, CDR2 FQNEAQ, per germline. CDR3 sequence reads: CASSLGSFRVPEAFF. The CDR3, as DNA: TGTGCCAGCAGCTTAGGGTCATTCAGGGTCCCTGAAGCTTTCTTT.

The gene calls are TRBV9 and TRBJ1-3; 7 bases agree with TRBD1. This CDR3 region has 15 residues. The germline CDR1 and CDR2 sequences are SGDLS and YYNGEE. J was trimmed by 7 bases and V by 0 bases; bases with no gene match: 7. The CDR3 region has the DNA TGTGCCAGCAGCGTAGGCGACAGGGTGGGCAACACCATATATTTT. This encodes CASSVGDRVGNTIYF.

This clone occurred once. The chain is built from TRBV29-1 and TRBJ2-5; maybe TRBD1 (6 bases). V was trimmed by 6 bases and J by 3 bases, leaving 11 bases between them. Germline CDR1 reads SQVTM; CDR2 reads ANQGSEA. The CDR3 contains 12 residues. The CDR3 protein is CSVLQGKETQYF. The CDR3 nucleotides are TGCAGCGTGTTACAGGGAAAAGAGACCCAGTACTTC.

The chain carries TRBV7-8 and TRBJ1-1; no clear D. The germline V and J ends were trimmed by 0 bases and 1 base, with 6 bases remaining between them. The length of the CDR3 is 14 residues. Germline assignment: CDR1 SGHVS and CDR2 FQNEAQ. The CDR3 loop is CASSLAFGNTEAFF. CDR3 in DNA: TGTGCCAGCAGCTTAGCGTTCGGGAACACTGAAGCTTTCTTT.

The chain has TRBV5-1 and TRBJ1-2; TRBD1 matches at 10 bases. The germline V gene has CDR1 SGHRS and CDR2 YFSETQ. The junction had 6 bases not matched to a gene; V was cut back by 4 bases and J by 3 bases. The CDR3 runs 15 residues. This chain's CDR3 is CASSTQTGGHYGYTF. CDR3 nucleotides: TGCGCCAGCAGCACTCAGACAGGGGGCCACTATGGCTACACCTTC.

The chain has TRBV6-5 and TRBJ2-1; a weak D match, TRBD2 (5 bases). Germline-derived CDR1 and CDR2 are MNHEY and SVGAGI. V gave up 2 bases and J gave up 7 bases, with 18 bases separating them. There are 16 residues in the CDR3. The CDR3 nucleotides are TGTGCCAGCAGTTACGTCGTTGGGCTAGCCGTGAATGAGCAGTTCTTC. This sequence encodes CASSYVVGLAVNEQFF.

This rearrangement joins TRBV9 to TRBJ2-7; 7 bases match TRBD1. The CDR3 spans 14 residues. Per the germline V gene, CDR1 is SGDLS and CDR2 is YYNGEE. With V trimmed by 3 bases and J by 0 bases, 3 bases remained unmatched. CDR3 bases: TGTGCCAGCAGCGGAGGGACAGCCTCCTACGAGCAGTACTTC. It yields the protein CASSGGTASYEQYF.

The chain uses TRBV7-9 and TRBJ2-6; either TRBD1 or TRBD2 may fit D (5 bases each). The CDR3 contains 18 residues. The germline V and J ends were trimmed by 2 bases and 2 bases, with 16 bases remaining between them. Germline V gives CDR1 SEHNR, CDR2 FQNEAQ (reference sequence). The CDR3 nucleotides read TGTGCCAGCAGCTTATATCGGGGACCTTCTCCTGGGGCCAACGTCCTGACTTTC. It specifies CASSLYRGPSPGANVLTF.

V and J are TRBV3-1 (or the pseudogene TRBV3-2) and TRBJ2-2; no definite D call. Germline V lookup: CDR1 LGHDT, CDR2 YNNKEL (reference sequence). The CDR3 contains 15 residues. V was clipped by 4 bases and J by 2 bases, with 11 bases between them. The CDR3 reads CASSPWSFNTGELFF. CDR3 nucleotides: TGTGCCAGCAGCCCCTGGAGTTTTAACACCGGGGAGCTGTTTTTT.

This rearrangement joins TRBV2 to TRBJ1-2; D remains ambiguous. Germline lookup yields CDR1 SNHLY and CDR2 FYNNEI. Trimming removed 8 bases from V and 8 bases from J, with 18 bases in between. There are 13 residues in the CDR3. The CDR3 bases are TGTGCCAGCGACTATTACCAGGACGTAGGCTACACCTTC. Encoded protein: CASDYYQDVGYTF.

This clone is a singleton in its sample. The chain carries TRBV6-5 and TRBJ2-7, with 8 bases aligning to TRBD1. The CDR3 length is 16 residues. Germline trimming cut 0 bases from V and 2 bases from J; bases unmatched to any gene: 6. Germline V gene lookup returns CDR1 MNHEY and CDR2 SVGAGI. CDR3 bases: TGTGCCAGCAGTTACTCTTTGACAGGGGTTGCCTACGAGCAGTACTTC. It codes for CASSYSLTGVAYEQYF.

The J gene is TRBJ1-6, the V gene TRBV10-2, with D maybe TRBD1 (5 bases). CDR3 length: 14 residues. The germline gives CDR1 WSHSY, CDR2 SAAADI. Between the trimmed V and J ends, which lost 6 bases and 8 bases, there was a span of 14 bases. DNA for the CDR3: TGCGCCAGCAGAACCGGGACCCCGGATTCACCCCTCCACTTT. Translating it yields CASRTGTPDSPLHF.

V usage is TRBV11-2 and J usage is TRBJ1-1; D uncertain. From germline, CDR1 is SGHAT and CDR2 FQNNGV. The CDR3 is made up of 12 amino acids. V shed 6 bases and J shed 1 base, with 6 bases lying between them. The CDR3 sequence: CASRLGNTEAFF. In DNA form, the CDR3 reads TGTGCCAGCAGGCTTGGGAACACTGAAGCTTTCTTT.

The chain joins TRBV7-2 to TRBJ1-6; 7 bases agree with TRBD1. J lost 7 bases, V lost 8 bases, and 8 bases had no gene match. Looked up from germline, CDR1 is SGHTA and CDR2 is FQGNSA. This CDR3 comprises 14 residues. The CDR3 spells CASGQTGLNSPLHF. CDR3 bases: TGTGCCAGCGGGCAGACAGGGTTAAATTCACCCCTCCACTTT. Looking up the rest from reference TRBV7-2 and TRBJ1-6 gives the full variable domain: GAGVSQSPSNKVTEKGKDVELRCDPISGHTALYWYRQSLGQGLEFLIYFQGNSAPDKSGLPSDRFSAERTGGSVSTLTIQRTQQEDSAVYLCASGQTGLNSPLHFGNGTRLTVT.

This clone was observed a handful of times. The DNA is omitted, as the CDR3 cannot be located on it reliably, and the CDR3 follows TCRdb's listing. The chain couples TRBV12-3 or TRBV12-4 to TRBJ1-5. Termini included, the CDR3 measures 12 amino acids. CDR3 in amino acids: CASSLGMGPQHF.

The rearrangement joins TRBV6-4 to TRBJ1-1; a possible D gene is TRBD1 (5 bases). The CDR3 is 13 amino acids. Germline-derived CDR1 and CDR2 are MRHNA and SNTAGT. The germline V and J ends were trimmed by 5 bases and 7 bases, with 14 bases remaining between them. Written as DNA, the CDR3 is TGTGCCAGCAGTCCAACTGGGGGAAGTGAAGCTTTCTTT. Translated, it gives CASSPTGGSEAFF.

As concerns this clone: Other DNA sequences within the sample encode an identical CDR3. CDR3 protein: CSVPGQGNEKLFF. The CDR3 region has the DNA TGCAGCGTGCCGGGACAGGGGAATGAAAAACTGTTTTTT. The chain uses TRBV29-1 and TRBJ1-4, with 10 bases that match TRBD1. Germline V gene data show CDR1 as SQVTM and CDR2 as ANQGSEA. V trimming: 6 bases; J trimming: 5 bases; junction bases outside the gene matches: 3. The CDR3 covers 13 residues.